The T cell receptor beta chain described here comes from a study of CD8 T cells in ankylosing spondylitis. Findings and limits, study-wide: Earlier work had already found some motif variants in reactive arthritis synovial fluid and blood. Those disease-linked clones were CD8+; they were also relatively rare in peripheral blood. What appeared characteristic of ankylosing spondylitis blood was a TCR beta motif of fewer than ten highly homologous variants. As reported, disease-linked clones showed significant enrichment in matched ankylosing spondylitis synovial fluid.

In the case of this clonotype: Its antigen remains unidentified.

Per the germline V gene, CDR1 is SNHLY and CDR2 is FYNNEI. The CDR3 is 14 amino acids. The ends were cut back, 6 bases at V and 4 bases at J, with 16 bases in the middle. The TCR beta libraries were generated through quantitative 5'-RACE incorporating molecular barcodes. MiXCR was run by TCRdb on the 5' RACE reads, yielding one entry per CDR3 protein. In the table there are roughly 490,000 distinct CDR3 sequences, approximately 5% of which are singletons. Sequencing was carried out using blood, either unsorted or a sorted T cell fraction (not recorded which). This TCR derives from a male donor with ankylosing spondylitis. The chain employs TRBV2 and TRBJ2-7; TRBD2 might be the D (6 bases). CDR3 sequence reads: CASREGPLQYEQYF. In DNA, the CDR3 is TGTGCCAGCAGGGAGGGGCCACTGCAATACGAGCAGTACTTC.